This record concerns one T cell receptor beta chain sequence. Its cognate antigen is unknown. In chemo-refractory metastatic non-small-cell lung cancer, patients got ipilimumab CTLA-4 blockade together with focal radiation. The CDR3 is 15 amino acids. Germline CDR1 and CDR2: MNHEY and SVGAGI. Trimming shortened V by 7 bases and J by 4 bases, and 19 bases separated the two germline ends. The sample is drawn from a study of radiotherapy plus CTLA-4 blockade in lung cancer. Study details: Disease control reached more than 25%, with objective responses in around 20%.

General study points: The best prediction of response reportedly came from early blood T cell clone dynamics, with interferon-beta. There was expansion of tumor-derived TCR clones in blood after radiotherapy plus ipilimumab.

Using immunoSEQ multiplex PCR, the repertoire was profiled, and TCRdb retains in-frame clones only, with some absent. The data show under 100,000 clones, with about 85% seen just once and roughly 15% held by the top ten. The origin of this receptor is a human donor with non-small cell lung cancer that progressed on radiotherapy plus ipilimumab. The chain has TRBV6-5 and TRBJ1-1; D not certain. This sample comprised peripheral blood, obtained from a patient treated with radiotherapy plus ipilimumab. In nucleotides, the CDR3 is TGTGCCAGCACCCCCGGAGTGGACGTGGGCACTGAAGCTTTCTTT. This sequence encodes CASTPGVDVGTEAFF.